The entry below describes one T cell receptor (beta chain). What it binds is not known. Germline CDR1 reads SGHRS; CDR2 reads YFSETQ. After removal of 6 bases from V and 4 bases from J, the junction contained 9 bases not matched to a gene. This CDR3 contains 17 residues. The data were taken from a study of T cells in Graves' hyperthyroidism and ophthalmopathy. Study-wide results and caveats: Stable hyperthyroidism was told apart from ophthalmopathy by a model built on 13 V-J features.

Patients affected by ophthalmopathy presented a Clinical Activity Score of at least 3, a NOSPECS grade of at least 4, and disease duration below 3 months. The diagnostic basis comprised clinical symptoms, serum thyroxine and TRAb, thyroid ultrasound and orbital computed tomography. The authors took PBMCs from over 8.5 ml fresh peripheral blood. Amplification of TCR beta CDR3 regions was performed using RNA transcripts as template. The study used the HTBI primer set for a first-round RT-PCR of the TCR CDR3. TCRdb itself ran the multiplex PCR reads through MiXCR, one entry per CDR3 protein. The repertoire holds about 380,000 distinct CDR3 sequences, with less than 20% as singletons.

V gene TRBV5-1 combines with J gene TRBJ2-1; the match to TRBD2 covers 14 bases. The sequence derives from a man in his late teens or twenties with Graves' ophthalmopathy. The sample taken for sequencing was blood. Here the CDR3 DNA reads TGCGCCAGCATACCCCCCGGACTAGCGGGAGGATACAATGAGCAGTTCTTC. Translated: CASIPPGLAGGYNEQFF.